This TCR beta chain originates from a study of CD8 T cells in Susac syndrome. Germline V gene lookup returns CDR1 DFQATT and CDR2 SNEGSKA (reference sequence). V lost 2 bases and J lost 7; bases outside the gene matches: 4. The CDR3 loop spans 12 amino acids. TEMRA cells were FACS-enriched, with CD8+ and CD4+ T cells isolated negatively. About this clonotype itself: What it recognizes is unknown.

Study results and caveats: The authors acknowledged that their TCR sequencing and HLA analysis involved a relatively small number of individuals.

It was with random hexamers that roughly 0.5 to 1 ug RNA was reverse transcribed. TCR beta CDR3 was amplified by immunoSEQ covering 54 Vbeta and 13 Jbeta. TCRdb processed the immunoSEQ multiplex PCR reads anew with MiXCR; each CDR3 protein has one entry. This table has 150,000 to 200,000 distinct CDR3 sequences, roughly 96% appearing once. The chain uses TRBV20-1 and TRBJ1-2, with TRBD1 matching over 7 bases. The TCR was taken from a human donor with multiple sclerosis. Material: CD4+ T cells from PBMCs. The CDR3 protein is CSARQGESGYTF. Here the CDR3 DNA reads TGCAGTGCTAGACAGGGGGAGAGTGGCTACACCTTC.